The sequence of this TCR beta chain was determined in a study of T cell responses to AZD1222 COVID-19 vaccine (dated by TCRdb to the early 2020s). Regarding the research as a whole: A total of 233 trial participants underwent TCR sequencing, of whom under 220 had received two doses of AZD1222 and around 25 had received two doses of the MenACWY control vaccine. Trial participants were enrolled by age into subgroups of 18-55, 56-69 and 70-plus years, and about 150, 27 and 61 TCR-sequenced participants, respectively, were included in these subgroups.

Sample time point, as interpreted from the label and publication: baseline before first vaccination. Taken with the paper, the label for treatment or condition translates to: meningococcal conjugate vaccine given as trial control. Vaccinee samples were obtained from the UK trials COV001 and COV002, which included a single-blind randomized controlled phase 2/3 trial of AZD1222 (ChAdOx1 nCoV-19) in healthy adults. Trial participant PBMC samples were collected at day 0 and day 28 after the second dose for TCRbeta chain sequencing. A word on this clone: This clone's antigen is unknown. Qualities for individual bases were not recorded, and no much larger clone is one base off.

The CDR3 regions of human TCRbeta chains were analyzed by immunosequencing. In the source study's methods: Repertoire TCRs were checked for matches against a reference library of SARS-CoV-2-specific TCRs that had been generated using the MIRA antigen-specificity platform. Breadth was defined as the fraction of unique TCRs that were SARS-CoV-2-associated, and depth was defined as the fraction of total T cells that were SARS-CoV-2-associated. Using the MIRA data, each spike-specific TCR was assigned both to the spike region to which the TCR was reactive and to a CD4 or CD8 class. Log10-transformed breadth and depth values were compared by one-way ANOVA with Sidak's multiple comparisons tests. TCRdb holds this immuneACCESS table with in-frame rearrangements only. Some clones are missing; in checked studies, unresolved V genes explain under half, and the rest has no known cause. V and J calls and clone size come straight from that table; D and trimming were deduced from the DNA. The sample table contains approximately 150,000 clones; only one count was recorded for about 92% of them. 4.4% of the sample lies in the top ten.

The paper as a whole reports these results and caveats: After two AZD1222 doses, both the breadth and the depth of spike-specific TCRs were significantly higher than at day 0 and than in MenACWY recipients. Conclusions about previously exposed vaccinees are limited, since just five or six AZD1222 recipients were seropositive for SARS-CoV-2 at baseline. Participants were mostly white British and included more females than males, and it was suggested by the authors that clonal diversity may have been underestimated. In the small 56-69-year group, the increase in depth fell short of significance, most likely because of low power. No day 14 peak-response samples were available, so repertoires were characterized only after the peak T cell response. Nearly half of unique spike-specific TCRs reportedly recognized epitopes outside regions mutated in the B.1.351 and B.1.1.7 variants. The whole spike protein was spanned by vaccine-associated CD4 TCRs, and dominant responses were seen in regions 160-218 and 743-854.

The trim is 5 bases for V and 6 bases for J, with a gap of 17 bases between the germline ends. Its CDR3 holds 16 amino acids, cysteine through phenylalanine. The entry retains the CDR3 DNA only, 48 bases that are in frame from base 1. CDR1 and CDR2, per the germline V gene, are SNHLY and FYNNEI. The clonotype originates from an adult in good health. Here the chain combines TRBV2 and TRBJ1-6; D gene: possibly TRBD1, on 5 matching bases. The starting material was peripheral blood, obtained on day 0 of MenACWY control vaccination. The CDR3: CASSSTSPQGNSPLHF. The bases are TGTGCCAGCAGTTCTACGTCCCCGCAGGGTAATTCACCCCTCCACTTT.